The 23 T cell receptor beta chains below all came from one sample that was sequenced in a study of CD8 T cells in ankylosing spondylitis. Each CDR3 protein is one row after TCRdb ran MiXCR on the 5' RACE reads. This sample yields around 130,000 distinct CDR3 sequences, of which about a tenth are seen a single time; 3% to 4% belongs to the top ten. Sequencing used blood, either unsorted or a sorted T cell fraction (not recorded which). The receptors were gathered from a male donor with ankylosing spondylitis or in good health (not recorded which).

V is TRBV20-1 and J is TRBJ2-2; tentative D call: TRBD2 (6 bases). The V gene's germline CDR1 is DFQATT and CDR2 SNEGSKA (reference sequence). This CDR3 contains 12 residues. The V end lost 5 bases, the J end lost 7 bases, and 11 bases lay between the germline ends. Written as DNA, the CDR3 is TGCAGTGCTGGGACTGACCGCGGGGAGCTGTTTTTT. The encoded protein is CSAGTDRGELFF.

The sample holds many counts of this clonotype. This chain connects TRBV15 to TRBJ1-1; tentatively, D is TRBD1 (5 bases). The germline V and J ends were trimmed by 4 bases and 2 bases, with 14 bases remaining between them. CDR3 size: 15 residues. CDR1 is LNHNV, CDR2 YYDKDF, per germline (reference sequence). The CDR3 nucleotides read TGTGCCACCAGCATTTCAGGGTTCGGTAACACTGAAGCTTTCTTT. Encoded protein: CATSISGFGNTEAFF.

This chain connects TRBV4-3 to TRBJ2-1; D unclear. Trimming pared 0 bases from V and 0 bases from J, leaving 6 bases between. CDR3 length: 15 residues. Germline V CDR1 and CDR2: LGHNA, YSLEER. Here the CDR3 reads CASSQEVSSYNEQFF. The DNA of the CDR3 is TGCGCCAGCAGCCAAGAAGTGAGCTCCTACAATGAGCAGTTCTTC.

V and J are TRBV7-3 and TRBJ2-1; 7 positions agree with TRBD1. Germline loops: CDR1 SGHTA, CDR2 FQGTGA. The CDR3 covers 14 residues. The V segment lost 5 bases and the J segment 3 bases; nucleotides outside the gene matches: 4. The CDR3 DNA reads as TGTGCCAGCAGCCCAGGGGGAAACTACAATGAGCAGTTCTTC. Amino acid sequence: CASSPGGNYNEQFF.

This clonotype has a handful of counts. V and J are TRBV21-1 and TRBJ2-2; the D call TRBD2 from the table was never checked on the DNA. TRBV21-1 is listed as a pseudogene. CDR3 length: 16 residues. In DNA, the CDR3 is TGTGCCAGCAGCAAAGGTCGGGGAGTGACGACCGGGGAGCTGTTTTTT. It encodes CASSKGRGVTTGELFF.

This clonotype was picked up many times. The gene calls are TRBV28 and TRBJ2-1, with TRBD2 matching 8 bases. CDR1 is MDHEN and CDR2 is SYDVKM in the germline V gene. The V and J ends lost 6 bases and 5 bases, in that order; junction bases with no gene match: 3. The length of the CDR3 is 13 residues. CDR3 bases: TGTGCCAGCAGAACTAGCGGAAACAATGAGCAGTTCTTC. Amino acid sequence: CASRTSGNNEQFF.

This clonotype was seen only once. A read error may account for a junction end that differs from germline. V gene TRBV2 combines with J gene TRBJ2-2, with D unresolved. Germline V gene sequence: CDR1 SNHLY, CDR2 FYNNEI. The CDR3 spans 17 residues. The CDR3 reads CASSPHGPARNTWELFF. In DNA, the CDR3 is TGTGCCAGCAGCCCCCACGGGCCAGCGAGGAACACCTGGGAGCTGTTTTTT.

At least ten counts were recorded for this clonotype. J is TRBJ2-1 and V is TRBV27; a possible D gene is TRBD1 (6 bases). The V end lost 4 bases, the J end lost 9 bases, and 13 bases lay between the germline ends. This CDR3 is built from 13 residues. Germline V gene lookup returns CDR1 MNHEY and CDR2 SMNVEV (reference sequence). The CDR3 protein is CASSSPTGSEQFF. The CDR3 DNA is TGTGCCAGCAGTTCACCGACAGGTAGTGAGCAGTTCTTC.

This clonotype was counted ten times or more. DNA of the CDR3: TGCAGTGCTAGAGATCTAGTTTGGGGGGGTGAGCAGTACTTC. Protein sequence: CSARDLVWGGEQYF. The V gene is TRBV20-1, the J gene TRBJ2-7; 7 bases map to TRBD2. The trim removed 0 bases at V and 7 bases at J, leaving 9 bases unmatched. This CDR3 has 14 residues. CDR1 is DFQATT, CDR2 SNEGSKA, per germline (reference sequence).

J is TRBJ2-7 and V is TRBV15, with TRBD1 as a possible D gene (6 bases). The germline CDR1 and CDR2 sequences are LNHNV and YYDKDF (reference sequence). The CDR3 loop spans 15 amino acids. Trimming removed 1 base from V and 4 bases from J, with 14 bases in between. CDR3 in DNA: TGTGCCACCAGCAGAGGTACAGGGAACGTATACGAGCAGTACTTC. It is translated as CATSRGTGNVYEQYF.

This clonotype appeared many times. The chain combines TRBV5-1 with TRBJ2-7; perhaps TRBD1 as D (6 bases). CDR3 length: 15 amino acids. Trimming cost V 3 bases and J 2 bases, with 15 bases left between them. Germline-derived CDR1 and CDR2 are SGHRS and YFSETQ. CDR3: CASSSQQGSTYEQYF. The CDR3 coding sequence is TGCGCCAGCAGCTCGCAACAGGGTTCCACCTACGAGCAGTACTTC.

This clonotype was counted at least ten times. The chain recombines TRBV5-1 with TRBJ1-6; 9 nucleotides match TRBD1. The V gene's germline CDR1 is SGHRS and CDR2 YFSETQ. This CDR3 contains 15 residues. V lost 4 bases, J lost 7 bases, and 6 bases stayed unmatched. CDR3 sequence (DNA): TGCGCCAGCAGCCCGGACGGACAGGGGAATTCACCCCTCCACTTT. It is translated as CASSPDGQGNSPLHF.

This clonotype was recorded many times. J is TRBJ2-1 and V is TRBV20-1; D might be TRBD2 (6 bases). Trimming left V 6 bases short and J 4 bases short, with 13 bases between. The CDR3 totals 13 residues. CDR1 is DFQATT, CDR2 SNEGSKA, per germline (reference sequence). Here the CDR3 DNA reads TGCAGTGCCCCAGAGGCGGGATACAATGAGCAGTTCTTC. It translates to CSAPEAGYNEQFF.

This chain uses TRBV24-1 with TRBJ2-3; maybe TRBD1 (5 bases). The CDR3 runs to 15 residues. The V end was cut by 0 bases, the J end by 2 bases, with 8 bases between. Germline loops: CDR1 KGHDR, CDR2 SFDVKD. CDR3 in DNA: TGTGCCACCAGTGATTTGCCAGGACACACAGATACGCAGTATTTT. This translates into CATSDLPGHTDTQYF.

This clonotype was found many times. The rearrangement uses TRBV7-3 and TRBJ2-3, with a weak D call TRBD2 (6 bases). Trimming took off 4 bases at V and 7 bases at J, with 12 bases between the two ends. Germline CDR1 is SGHTA and CDR2 is FQGTGA. The CDR3 length is 13 residues. The CDR3 spells CASSSLAGNTQYF. Written as DNA, the CDR3 is TGTGCCAGCAGCTCACTGGCGGGGAATACGCAGTATTTT.

In this sample, this clonotype turned up many times. Here the CDR3 reads CASSLDGVNTEAFF. The CDR3 DNA follows: TGCGCCAGCAGCTTGGATGGGGTAAACACTGAAGCTTTCTTT. The rearrangement joins TRBV5-1 to TRBJ1-1; D uncertain. The V and J ends lost 0 bases and 2 bases respectively, with 8 bases between them. CDR3 size: 14 residues. The germline gives CDR1 SGHRS, CDR2 YFSETQ.

This clonotype was picked up many times. The V and J genes are TRBV28 and TRBJ1-2, with D unresolved. CDR3 length: 12 amino acids. The V and J ends lost 4 bases and 8 bases respectively, with 11 bases between them. The germline V gene has CDR1 MDHEN and CDR2 SYDVKM. The CDR3 here is CASSSSLEGYTF. CDR3 sequence (DNA): TGTGCCAGCAGTTCCAGTTTGGAGGGCTACACCTTC.

This clonotype was seen ten or more times. The chain has TRBV5-1 and TRBJ1-2; D unclear. Germline V lookup: CDR1 SGHRS, CDR2 YFSETQ. The CDR3 spans 13 residues. Trimming removed 4 bases at V and 6 bases at J, with 13 bases between. The CDR3 loop is CASSLDPADGYTF. CDR3 DNA: TGCGCCAGCAGCCTGGATCCGGCTGATGGCTACACCTTC.

This clonotype was seen more than once but under ten times. The J gene is TRBJ1-2, the V gene TRBV29-1, with a weak D call TRBD1 (6 bases). Germline values: CDR1 SQVTM, CDR2 ANQGSEA. The CDR3 totals 14 residues. Trimming pared 4 bases from V and 0 bases from J, leaving 12 bases between. The CDR3 bases are TGCAGCGTTGGAGGACAGCAAACTAACTATGGCTACACCTTC. This translates into CSVGGQQTNYGYTF.

This clonotype was counted only a few times. This chain joins TRBV24-1 and TRBJ2-7; D gene uncertain. The CDR3 spans 11 residues. The V and J ends lost 4 bases and 2 bases respectively, with 2 bases between them. Looked up from germline, CDR1 is KGHDR and CDR2 is SFDVKD. The CDR3 DNA is TGTGCCACCAGTGACGCCTACGAGCAGTACTTC. Translating gives CATSDAYEQYF.

Only a few counts were recorded for this clonotype. The chain has TRBV12-3 or TRBV12-4 and TRBJ2-1, with a tentative D call TRBD2 (6 bases). Trimming took off 5 bases at V and 4 bases at J, with 9 bases between the two ends. The CDR3 runs 13 residues. For the CDR3, the DNA is TGTGCCAGCAGTGGGGACTCTTACAATGAGCAGTTCTTC. Translation: CASSGDSYNEQFF.

This clonotype was seen repeatedly, ten times or more. The chain joins TRBV12-3 or TRBV12-4 to TRBJ2-2; weak D call: TRBD2 (6 bases). This CDR3 spans 15 amino acids. Trimming removed 7 bases from V and 2 bases from J, with 14 bases in between. The CDR3 sequence is CASILGGINTGELFF. Here the CDR3 DNA reads TGTGCCAGCATTCTTGGAGGGATCAACACCGGGGAGCTGTTTTTT.

This clonotype was seen ten or more times. The rearrangement uses TRBV29-1 and TRBJ2-1, with TRBD1 identical over 10 bases. V lost 7 bases, J lost 6 bases, and 3 bases stayed unmatched. This CDR3 region has 12 residues. Per the germline V gene, CDR1 is SQVTM and CDR2 is ANQGSEA. This CDR3 reads CSDRTGGNEQFF. The CDR3 nucleotides read TGCAGCGATCGGACAGGGGGCAATGAGCAGTTCTTC.